The 29 T cell receptor beta chains reported below all come from one sample, sequenced in a study of blood T cells in healthy people across ages. Then a second PCR, running roughly 7 to 11 cycles, was carried out with a sample-barcoded 5' primer and a J-beta primer mix. In TCRdb, the 5' RACE reads were re-called with MiXCR into one record per CDR3 protein. The top ten hold roughly 24% of the sample, which has about 600,000 distinct CDR3 sequences, under 55% seen once. Sequences were obtained from blood. The receptor set was obtained from an elderly man in good health.

A word on this clonotype: One end of the junction varies from germline; a read error may be responsible. The gene calls are TRBV4-3 and TRBJ2-3, with unresolved D. The CDR3 contains 13 residues. Germline V CDR1 and CDR2: LGHNA, YSLEER. CDR3 region: CASSQVSTDTQYF. CDR3 in DNA: TGTGCCAGCAGCCAAGTTTCCACAGATACGCAGTATTTT.

The chain links TRBV3-1 to TRBJ2-2; 7 bases align to TRBD2. This CDR3 region has 15 residues. Germline CDR1 LGHDT, CDR2 YNNKEL (reference sequence). Unmatched junction bases numbered 6, after V lost 5 bases and J lost 3 bases. CDR3 region: CASSYGGGDTGELFF. CDR3 nucleotide sequence: TGTGCCAGCAGCTACGGGGGAGGGGACACCGGGGAGCTGTTTTTT.

This sequence joins TRBV7-9 and TRBJ1-2, with 7 bases identical to TRBD1. CDR1 and CDR2 from the germline V gene are SEHNR and FQNEAQ (reference sequence). The V and J ends lost 5 bases and 6 bases, in that order; junction bases with no gene match: 12. The CDR3 totals 15 residues. The DNA of the CDR3 is TGTGCCAGCAGCACTTCCCAGACAGGGAGGGATGGCTACACCTTC. As protein: CASSTSQTGRDGYTF.

As concerns this clonotype: One base away lies a much larger clone, so this may be a sequencing read error. The chain carries TRBV4-3 and TRBJ2-1; D not certain. Germline V lookup: CDR1 LGHNA, CDR2 YSLEER. This CDR3 comprises 15 residues. The chain's CDR3 is CASSQNSDLLGERFF. The CDR3 nucleotides are TGCGCCAGCAGCCAAAACTCAGACTTGCTCGGTGAGCGGTTCTTC.

This clonotype appeared once. CDR3 in DNA: TGTGCCAGCACCGACCTCGGGGCCCAGTACTTC. Its translation: CASTDLGAQYF. The chain is built from TRBV7-9 and TRBJ2-7, with D perhaps TRBD1 or TRBD2 (5 bases each). Trimming shortened V by 7 bases and J by 10 bases, and 14 bases separated the two germline ends. The CDR3 sequence is 11 residues long. Germline CDR1 and CDR2: SEHNR and FQNEAQ (reference sequence).

The genes are TRBV7-2 and TRBJ2-7, with D possibly TRBD1 on 7 matching bases. The CDR3 is made up of 16 amino acids. Trimming cost V 1 base and J 5 bases, with 18 bases left between them. Germline values: CDR1 SGHTA, CDR2 FQGNSA. The CDR3 bases are TGTGCCAGCAGCTTAGTAGCGGCCAGGGGGAACGACGAGCAGTACTTC. The encoded protein is CASSLVAARGNDEQYF.

V is TRBV20-1 and J is TRBJ2-7, with D possibly being TRBD2 (6 bases). Gene TRBJ2-5 matches the end of the DNA better, so the J call may be wrong. The CDR3 extends over 13 amino acids. Germline V gene sequence: CDR1 DFQATT, CDR2 SNEGSKA (reference sequence). CDR3 in amino acids: CSARDTLEGTQYF. The CDR3 DNA reads as TGCAGTGCTAGAGATACCTTGGAGGGGACCCAGTACTTC.

This clonotype was picked up many times. The rearrangement joins TRBV27 to TRBJ2-7; 10 positions agree with TRBD2. Trimming cost V 6 bases and J 2 bases; bases outside gene matches: 4. This CDR3 comprises 14 residues. The germline V gene encodes CDR1 MNHEY and CDR2 SMNVEV (reference sequence). CDR3 protein: CASRTSGFPYEQYF. The CDR3 region has the DNA TGTGCCAGCAGGACTAGCGGGTTTCCCTACGAGCAGTACTTC.

CDR3 DNA sequence: TGTGCCAGCAGCGCCTCCGGGAGGTGGAATGAGCAGTTCTTC. As protein: CASSASGRWNEQFF. The chain is built from TRBV9 and TRBJ2-1; 7 positions agree with TRBD2. Germline V gives CDR1 SGDLS, CDR2 YYNGEE. CDR3 length: 14 amino acids. The V and J ends lost 3 bases and 7 bases, in that order; junction bases with no gene match: 7.

This CDR3 is CASSLQHGYTF. The CDR3 DNA sequence: TGTGCCAGCAGCTTACAGCATGGCTACACCTTC. The rearrangement joins TRBV7-9 to TRBJ1-2; D is unclear. CDR1 is SEHNR and CDR2 is FQNEAQ in the germline V gene (reference sequence). CDR3 length: 11 residues. V lost 2 bases and J 6 bases, leaving 4 bases between the germline ends. The full variable domain, rest sourced from reference TRBV7-9 and TRBJ1-2, is DTGVSQNPRHKITKRGQNVTFRCDPISEHNRLYWYRQTLGQGPEFLTYFQNEAQLEKSRLLSDRFSAERPKGSFSTLEIQRTEQGDSAMYLCASSLQHGYTFGSGTRLTVV.

This rearrangement joins TRBV15 to TRBJ2-5; D is possibly TRBD2 (6 bases). Germline CDR1 LNHNV, CDR2 YYDKDF (reference sequence). The CDR3 covers 16 residues. The ends were cut back, 3 bases at V and 5 bases at J, with 19 bases in the middle. The CDR3 here is CATSSGGKGAGETQYF. CDR3 in DNA: TGTGCCACCAGCAGCGGAGGGAAGGGAGCCGGGGAGACCCAGTACTTC.

The J gene is TRBJ1-5, the V gene TRBV20-1; D is undetermined. The germline V gene has CDR1 DFQATT and CDR2 SNEGSKA (reference sequence). This CDR3 is 14 amino acids long. Trimming cost V 0 bases and J 9 bases, with 15 bases left between them. CDR3 nucleotides: TGCAGTGCTAGAGATAACGGCGCCGAGGGGCCCCAGCATTTT. Its translation: CSARDNGAEGPQHF.

This clonotype has only a few counts. This rearrangement joins TRBV5-1 to TRBJ2-5; possible D gene TRBD2, 5 bases. The V gene lost 3 bases and the J gene lost 4 bases, with 16 bases spanning the gap. In germline, CDR1 is SGHRS, CDR2 YFSETQ. The CDR3 runs to 15 residues. The CDR3 DNA follows: TGCGCCAGCAGCTATTCTGAGGGTTACGGAGAGACCCAGTACTTC. This translates into CASSYSEGYGETQYF.

The chain employs TRBV4-2 and TRBJ2-7; the D call may be TRBD1 or TRBD2 (6 bases each). This CDR3 has 15 amino acids. V dropped 6 bases and J dropped 7 bases, with 22 bases sitting between them. The germline CDR1 and CDR2 sequences are LGHNA and YNFKEQ. CDR3 residues: CASSQGPGGKEEQYF. CDR3 DNA: TGTGCCAGCAGTCAGGGACCCGGGGGCAAAGAAGAGCAGTACTTC.

The V gene is TRBV20-1, the J gene TRBJ2-7; 10 bases are a match to TRBD2. CDR3 size: 14 residues. Germline V CDR1 and CDR2: DFQATT, SNEGSKA (reference sequence). Germline trimming cut 2 bases from V and 2 bases from J; bases unmatched to any gene: 3. CDR3 region: CSARHSGRTYEQYF. The CDR3 DNA reads TGCAGTGCTAGACATAGCGGGAGGACCTACGAGCAGTACTTC.

The chain uses TRBV24-1 and TRBJ2-3; D is possibly TRBD1 (6 bases). Germline values: CDR1 KGHDR, CDR2 SFDVKD. Trimming pared 7 bases from V and 0 bases from J, leaving 10 bases between. CDR3 length: 14 amino acids. CDR3 nucleotide sequence: TGTGCCACCAGGGACAGTTTGAGCACAGATACGCAGTATTTT. It specifies CATRDSLSTDTQYF.

About this clonotype itself: This may stem from a read error, because a much larger clone lies one nucleotide away. The chain joins TRBV7-9 to TRBJ2-7; possibly TRBD1 for D (6 bases). CDR1 SEHNR and CDR2 FQNEAQ come from the germline V gene (reference sequence). This CDR3 region has 15 residues. This CDR3 reads CASSQGPGHSCEQYF. DNA of the CDR3: TGTGCCAGCAGCCAAGGACCGGGACATTCCTGCGAGCAGTACTTC.

This clonotype was counted ten times or more. The chain combines TRBV6-5 with TRBJ2-7; 7 bases map to TRBD1. In germline, CDR1 is MNHEY, CDR2 SVGAGI. The CDR3 length is 14 residues. Germline trimming cut 4 bases from V and 7 bases from J; bases unmatched to any gene: 10. The CDR3 reads CASSFSTGLGEQYF. The CDR3 DNA sequence: TGTGCCAGCAGTTTCTCGACAGGGTTGGGGGAGCAGTACTTC.

This clonotype was picked up a small number of times. The chain recombines TRBV11-2 with TRBJ2-3; 8 bases fit TRBD2. Germline trimming cut 7 bases from V and 5 bases from J; bases unmatched to any gene: 8. This CDR3 region has 14 residues. Germline V gene lookup returns CDR1 SGHAT and CDR2 FQNNGV. Here the CDR3 reads CASNYGGDGDTQYF. The CDR3 DNA reads as TGTGCCAGCAACTACGGGGGGGATGGAGATACGCAGTATTTT.

The chain joins TRBV20-1 to TRBJ2-2, with a weak D call TRBD1 (6 bases). Trimming left V 3 bases short and J 4 bases short, with 9 bases between. This CDR3 comprises 13 residues. CDR1 and CDR2 (germline): DFQATT, SNEGSKA (reference sequence). The CDR3 sequence is CSARAGATGELFF. The DNA for the CDR3 is TGCAGTGCTAGGGCAGGGGCCACCGGGGAGCTGTTTTTT.

This chain links TRBV5-1 with TRBJ2-7; the match to TRBD2 covers 8 bases. V lost 3 bases and J lost 1; bases outside the gene matches: 6. This CDR3 is 15 amino acids long. Germline CDR1 and CDR2: SGHRS and YFSETQ. CDR3 nucleotide sequence: TGCGCCAGCAGCTACCGCGGGGGGAGTTCCTACGAGCAGTACTTC. This translates into CASSYRGGSSYEQYF.

The genes are TRBV4-2 and TRBJ2-1, with D possibly being TRBD2 (6 bases). The length of the CDR3 is 15 residues. CDR1 is LGHNA, CDR2 YNFKEQ, per germline. V shed 1 base and J shed 6 bases, with 13 bases lying between them. CDR3 protein: CASSQVGGNGNEQFF. DNA for the CDR3: TGTGCCAGCAGCCAAGTTGGGGGGAACGGCAATGAGCAGTTCTTC.

This chain connects TRBV29-1 to TRBJ2-1; 9 positions agree with TRBD1. V gave up 5 bases and J gave up 6 bases; unmatched junction bases: 5. CDR3 length equals 13 residues. Germline values: CDR1 SQVTM, CDR2 ANQGSEA. The CDR3 here is CSVWDREVNEQFF. The CDR3 DNA reads as TGCAGCGTTTGGGACAGGGAGGTCAATGAGCAGTTCTTC.

This chain uses TRBV6-5 with TRBJ2-7; D is perhaps TRBD2 (6 bases). Trimming took off 7 bases at V and 7 bases at J, with 20 bases between the two ends. This CDR3 comprises 14 residues. The V gene's germline CDR1 is MNHEY and CDR2 SVGAGI. In DNA, the CDR3 is TGTGCCAGCACCCCACCGGAGGGGCCCAATGAGCAGTACTTC. Encoded protein: CASTPPEGPNEQYF.

This clonotype occurred a few times. The CDR3 DNA follows: TGTGCCAGCAGCCAAGATACTAGCGTAGAAGAGACCCAGTACTTC. As protein: CASSQDTSVEETQYF. This chain joins TRBV3-1 and TRBJ2-7, with 7 bases matching TRBD2. The DNA end lines up better with TRBJ2-5; the J call may be wrong. The CDR3 sequence is 15 residues long. From germline, CDR1 is LGHDT and CDR2 YNNKEL (reference sequence).

The V and J genes are TRBV6-5 and TRBJ2-1, with a weak D call TRBD1 (6 bases). The end of the DNA fits TRBJ2-7 better, so the J call may be wrong. This CDR3 has 17 residues. CDR1 and CDR2 (germline): MNHEY, SVGAGI. Written as DNA, the CDR3 is TGTGCCAGCAGTTACTCGGGTTCTACTCAGGGGCGCTGCGAGCAGTACTTC. Protein product: CASSYSGSTQGRCEQYF.

V gene TRBV6-6 combines with J gene TRBJ2-7; D gene uncertain. This CDR3 has 14 amino acids. V shed 7 bases and J shed 0 bases, with 13 bases lying between them. Germline V gene lookup returns CDR1 MNHNY and CDR2 SVGAGI (reference sequence). This CDR3 reads CASNSVQDSYEQYF. In nucleotides, the CDR3 is TGTGCCAGCAATTCGGTTCAGGACTCCTACGAGCAGTACTTC.

A word on this clonotype: It may be a read error: a sequence one base away is much more abundant. The CDR3 region is CASSRQGQGSETQFF. As DNA, the CDR3 is TGTGCCAGCAGTCGTCAGGGACAGGGAAGCGAGACCCAGTTCTTC. This chain joins TRBV6-6 and TRBJ2-5; 9 positions match TRBD1. The DNA end is more similar to TRBJ2-1, so the J call may be wrong. The V gene's germline CDR1 is MNHNY and CDR2 SVGAGI (reference sequence). This CDR3 contains 15 residues.

This chain uses TRBV4-3 with TRBJ1-2; a weak D match, TRBD1 (5 bases). Germline V gene sequence: CDR1 LGHNA, CDR2 YSLEER. This CDR3 is built from 16 residues. V lost 0 bases, J lost 5 bases, and 16 bases lay in between. The CDR3: CASSQDGTESFYGYTF. CDR3 DNA: TGCGCCAGCAGCCAAGATGGGACGGAATCCTTTTATGGCTACACCTTC.